This T cell receptor beta chain was identified during a study of control samples from healthy donors and cancer patients. This clone was picked up one time. Profiled with immunoSEQ multiplex PCR; TCRdb holds only in-frame clones, not every one. Counted here are about 69,000 clones, 84% occurring once; the ten biggest clones make up approximately 2.9%. V lost 3 bases and J 5 bases, leaving 10 bases between the germline ends. Germline V gene data show CDR1 as SGHTA and CDR2 as FQGTGA. This CDR3 has 13 residues. This clonotype originated in a woman aged 45-65 years with lung cancer. Sequenced input: PBMCs. The chain has TRBV7-3 and TRBJ1-1; D may be TRBD1 (6 bases). The CDR3 DNA reads as TGTGCCAGCAGCTTTACAGGGAATACTGAAGCTTTCTTT. It specifies CASSFTGNTEAFF.